This TCR beta chain was sequenced in a study of CD8 T cells in Susac syndrome. CD8+ and CD4+ blood T cells underwent TCR beta sequencing. cDNA came from roughly 0.5 to 1 ug RNA primed by random hexamers. MiXCR was run by TCRdb on the immunoSEQ multiplex PCR reads, yielding one entry per CDR3 protein. This repertoire shows under 90,000 distinct CDR3 sequences, just under 95% found once; its top ten account for under 0.5%. Regarding this clonotype: The target antigen is unknown.

Germline-derived CDR1 and CDR2 are SGHDT and YYEEEE. The CDR3 is 14 residues long. Deletions cut 0 bases from V and 2 bases from J, with 9 bases between. Study-level results: In total CD8+ repertoires, sixteen Susac-specific public clones were detected, and CD8+ TEMRA repertoires contained five.

Sample: CD8+ T cells from PBMCs. The origin of this receptor is a human donor with Susac syndrome. V and J are TRBV5-6 and TRBJ2-7; D might be TRBD1 (5 bases). CDR3 DNA sequence: TGTGCCAGCAGCTTGGGGGGCAGGGCCTACGAGCAGTACTTC. Its protein is CASSLGGRAYEQYF. The complete variable domain, with remaining parts taken from reference TRBV5-6 and TRBJ2-7, reads DAGVTQSPTHLIKTRGQQVTLRCSPKSGHDTVSWYQQALGQGPQFIFQYYEEEERQRGNFPDRFSGHQFPNYSSELNVNALLLGDSALYLCASSLGGRAYEQYFGPGTRLTVT.